This TCR beta chain appears in the sequencing data of a study of blood T cell repertoires in COVID-19. On the study more broadly: The United States, Italy and Spain supplied acute and convalescent COVID-19 samples. T cells, B-cell-depleted T cells, or PBMCs supplied cDNA or gDNA.

The V end was cut by 7 bases, the J end by 4 bases, with 17 bases between. Germline V lookup: CDR1 LNHDA, CDR2 SQIVND (reference sequence). The CDR3 consists of 16 residues. Original analysis: Researchers report that nucleated cell counts were estimated from reference gene primer amplification. Generated by immunoSEQ multiplex PCR, the TCRdb table keeps only in-frame clones and is missing some. From that table come the V and J calls and clone size; the DNA was used to work out D and trimming. The sample contains tens of thousands of clones, about 89% of which appear only once. The sequence was collected from a man aged 45-65 years with active or convalescent COVID-19. The source material was peripheral blood. This chain connects TRBV19 to TRBJ1-6; D unclear. The CDR3 here is CASNQDGQSYNSPLHF. The CDR3 bases are TGTGCCAGTAACCAAGATGGGCAGTCTTATAATTCACCCCTCCACTTT.